The rows below give T cell receptor beta chains drawn from one sample of a study of blood T cell repertoires in COVID-19. The assay was immunoSEQ multiplex PCR, and TCRdb's table has in-frame clones only and misses some. The sample includes a few hundred thousand clones, about 81% of them seen just once. Sequences were obtained from PBMCs or T cells enriched from blood (not recorded which). The source is a man aged 30 to 39 with acute COVID-19. Each CDR3 is given with its conserved first and last residue. A D gene is named only where the DNA matches it firmly. Expanded clones get a size class; other rows say once, few or many, or leave the size out.

v_gene	len	abundance	j_gene	d_gene	CDR3aa	CDR3nt
TRBV5-1	17	-	TRBJ2-1	TRBD2	CASSLGSSGGARNEQFF	TGCGCCAGCAGCTTAGGGTCTAGCGGGGGGGCCAGGAATGAGCAGTTCTTC
TRBV6-5	13	-	TRBJ1-3	-	CASRKTAGNTIYF	TGTGCCAGCAGAAAGACAGCTGGAAACACCATATATTTT
TRBV14	15	-	TRBJ1-1	TRBD1	CASSTRTGRNTEAFF	TGTGCCAGCAGCACCCGGACAGGGCGGAACACTGAAGCTTTCTTT
TRBV10-2	13	-	TRBJ2-3	-	CASSLARTDTQYF	TGCGCCAGCAGTCTAGCCCGCACAGATACGCAGTATTTT
TRBV6-6	15	-	TRBJ1-3	-	CASSYERISGNTIYF	TGTGCCAGCAGTTACGAGCGTATCTCTGGAAACACCATATATTTT
TRBV25-1	13	-	TRBJ1-1	-	CASSTAGVTEAFF	TGTGCCAGCAGCACGGCAGGGGTGACTGAAGCTTTCTTT
TRBV3-1/TRBV3-2	13	-	TRBJ2-2	-	CASGLVASGELFF	TGTGCCTCGGGACTTGTCGCCTCCGGGGAGCTGTTTTTT
TRBV9	16	-	TRBJ2-3	-	CASSGGTSHKVDTQYF	TGTGCCAGCAGCGGGGGGACTTCACACAAGGTAGATACGCAGTATTTT
TRBV25-1	13	-	TRBJ1-5	-	CASRGGANQPQHF	TGTGCCAGCAGAGGGGGGGCTAATCAGCCCCAGCATTTT
TRBV19	15	few	TRBJ2-1	TRBD1	CASSVGTGGFNEQFF	TGTGCCAGTAGTGTAGGGACAGGGGGCTTTAATGAGCAGTTCTTC
TRBV2	15	-	TRBJ2-3	-	CASRAGTYRTDTQYF	TGTGCCAGCAGAGCCGGGACTTACCGCACAGATACGCAGTATTTT
TRBV5-4	13	once	TRBJ2-1	-	CASSKTNDNEQFF	TGTGCCAGCAGCAAGACTAACGACAATGAGCAGTTCTTC
TRBV5-6	17	-	TRBJ1-2	TRBD1	CASRAGTGGGWSYGYTF	TGTGCCAGCAGGGCCGGGACAGGGGGCGGGTGGAGCTATGGCTACACCTTC
TRBV5-6	14	-	TRBJ1-5	-	CASSPTGVNQPQHF	TGTGCCAGCAGCCCGACGGGGGTTAATCAGCCCCAGCATTTT
TRBV3-1/TRBV3-2	16	-	TRBJ1-1	TRBD1	CASSPRSRQGEAGAFF	TGTGCCAGCAGCCCGAGATCGAGACAGGGAGAGGCTGGAGCTTTCTTT
TRBV11-3	15	-	TRBJ1-2	TRBD1	CASRNTTGGTGGYTF	TGTGCCAGCAGAAATACGACAGGGGGCACGGGAGGCTACACCTTC
TRBV15	17	-	TRBJ1-2	TRBD1	CATSRDLFGQGDYGYTF	TGTGCCACCAGCAGAGATCTTTTCGGACAGGGAGACTATGGCTACACCTTC
TRBV10-1	18	-	TRBJ2-3	TRBD1	CASSGIESGQGFTDTQYF	TGCGCCAGCAGTGGGATCGAATCTGGACAGGGGTTTACCGATACGCAGTATTTT
TRBV5-1	13	-	TRBJ2-1	TRBD2	CASSGGLANEQFF	TGTGCCAGCAGCGGGGGACTAGCGAATGAGCAGTTCTTC
TRBV7-9	12	-	TRBJ1-2	-	CASSPHRDGYTF	TGTGCCAGCAGCCCACACAGGGACGGCTACACCTTC
TRBV9	16	-	TRBJ2-1	-	CASSPWGGSSYNEQFF	TGTGCCAGCAGCCCTTGGGGCGGCAGCTCCTACAATGAGCAGTTCTTC
TRBV10-1	14	-	TRBJ2-3	TRBD2	CASSVPGGQDTQYF	TGCGCCAGCAGTGTTCCGGGAGGGCAGGATACGCAGTATTTT
TRBV11-3	15	few	TRBJ2-1	TRBD2	CASSPAGGSYNEQFF	TGTGCCAGCAGCCCGGCGGGAGGCTCCTACAATGAGCAGTTCTTC
TRBV21-1	15	-	TRBJ2-1	-	CASSPRLALSHEQFF	TGTGCCAGCAGCCCGCGACTAGCCCTCAGCCATGAGCAGTTCTTC
TRBV29-1	13	-	TRBJ1-1	-	CSAQTEPNTEAFF	TGCAGCGCTCAGACAGAGCCGAACACTGAAGCTTTCTTT
TRBV19	13	-	TRBJ2-1	TRBD2	CASSTSVYNEQFF	TGTGCCAGTTCGACTAGCGTCTACAATGAGCAGTTCTTC